This passage covers 19 T cell receptor beta chains from one sample sequenced in a study of blood T cells in healthy people across ages. With a J-beta primer mix and a sample-barcoded 5' primer, a second PCR ran 7 to 11 cycles. One entry per CDR3 protein results from TCRdb running MiXCR on the 5' RACE reads. Of approximately 1,700,000 distinct CDR3 sequences listed, roughly 43% are singletons. Sequences were obtained from blood. These receptors all stem from a human donor in good health.

This clonotype was recorded at least ten times. The chain uses TRBV10-3 and TRBJ2-1, with 12 bases fitting TRBD2. The CDR3 consists of 19 residues. The V segment lost 3 bases and the J segment 0 bases; nucleotides outside the gene matches: 9. Germline V CDR1 and CDR2: ENHRY, SYGVKD. CDR3 residues: CAISDFALAGGSSYNEQFF. CDR3 sequence (DNA): TGTGCCATCAGTGACTTTGCGCTAGCGGGGGGGAGCTCCTACAATGAGCAGTTCTTC.

To note about this clonotype: This clone may be a read error of a much larger clone one base away. The rearrangement joins TRBV7-2 to TRBJ2-5; 15 nucleotides agree with TRBD2. Trimming cost V 2 bases and J 13 bases; bases outside gene matches: 11. The CDR3 runs 16 residues. Germline CDR1 is SGHTA and CDR2 is FQGNSA. This CDR3 reads CASSLPGLAGGNERYF. The CDR3 nucleotides read TGTGCCAGCAGCTTACCGGGACTAGCGGGGGGAAACGAGCGGTACTTC.

The chain has TRBV4-2 and TRBJ2-7, with D possibly TRBD2 on 5 matching bases. The CDR3 runs 15 residues. Looked up from germline, CDR1 is LGHNA and CDR2 is YNFKEQ. Trimming removed 1 base from V and 3 bases from J, with 13 bases in between. The CDR3 nucleotides are TGTGCCAGCAGCCAAGCTCTAGCTGACTTCTACGAGCAGTACTTC. It yields the protein CASSQALADFYEQYF.

The genes are TRBV5-1 and TRBJ1-1; the D is unclear. V dropped 2 bases and J dropped 5 bases, with 16 bases sitting between them. Germline loops: CDR1 SGHRS, CDR2 YFSETQ. The CDR3 spans 15 residues. The DNA of the CDR3 is TGCGCCAGCAGCTTTGAAGTGGGCAGTGCGACTGAAGCTTTCTTT. Its protein product is CASSFEVGSATEAFF.

The table lists this clonotype with a few counts. This chain links TRBV4-2 with TRBJ2-5, with 8 bases that match TRBD1. The V and J ends lost 0 bases and 1 base, in that order; junction bases with no gene match: 4. CDR3 length: 16 residues. From germline, CDR1 is LGHNA and CDR2 YNFKEQ. DNA of the CDR3: TGTGCCAGCAGCCAAGATGGGACAGGCCCCCAAGAGACCCAGTACTTC. It is translated as CASSQDGTGPQETQYF.

This clonotype was picked up a small number of times. The CDR3 loop reads CASGFANRDGYTF. CDR3 DNA: TGTGCCAGCGGGTTTGCGAACAGGGATGGCTACACCTTC. The V call is TRBV2, the J call TRBJ1-2; D may be TRBD1 (6 bases). The CDR3 extends over 13 amino acids. Germline V CDR1 and CDR2: SNHLY, FYNNEI. Trimming cost V 8 bases and J 6 bases, with 16 bases left between them.

This clonotype was counted a few times. The chain joins TRBV5-1 to TRBJ2-5; 9 nucleotides agree with TRBD2. Trimming cost V 2 bases and J 5 bases; bases outside gene matches: 10. Germline CDR1 and CDR2: SGHRS and YFSETQ. CDR3 length equals 16 residues. In DNA form, the CDR3 reads TGCGCCAGCAGCTTAACCGGGACTAGCCTGAGGGAGACCCAGTACTTC. Translation gives CASSLTGTSLRETQYF.

This clonotype was seen more than once but under ten times. The chain carries TRBV29-1 and TRBJ1-2, with a tentative D call TRBD1 (6 bases). Per germline, CDR1 SQVTM and CDR2 ANQGSEA. This CDR3 region has 13 residues. The ends were cut back, 4 bases at V and 7 bases at J, with 16 bases in the middle. The CDR3 here is CSVVQTGSRGYTF. The CDR3 bases are TGCAGCGTTGTTCAAACAGGGTCTCGTGGCTACACCTTC.

The V and J genes are TRBV14 and TRBJ2-3; TRBD2 agrees at 7 bases. CDR3 length equals 14 residues. Looked up from germline, CDR1 is SGHDN and CDR2 is FVKESK. The V gene end was trimmed by 6 bases and the J gene end by 2 bases; junction bases not matched to a gene: 5. CDR3 sequence: CASSDSGATDTQYF. CDR3 sequence (DNA): TGTGCCAGCAGTGACAGCGGGGCCACAGATACGCAGTATTTT.

The rearrangement uses TRBV24-1 and TRBJ1-1; 9 bases agree with TRBD1. Germline loops: CDR1 KGHDR, CDR2 SFDVKD. The V gene end was trimmed by 2 bases and the J gene end by 2 bases; junction bases not matched to a gene: 5. The CDR3 runs to 16 residues. CDR3 amino acids: CATSDSHRGPNTEAFF. The CDR3 DNA sequence: TGTGCCACCAGTGATTCACACAGGGGGCCAAACACTGAAGCTTTCTTT.

The chain employs TRBV29-1 and TRBJ2-3; 8 bases fit TRBD1. The germline gives CDR1 SQVTM, CDR2 ANQGSEA. The CDR3 is 13 amino acids. V shed 4 bases, J shed 3 bases, and the junction held 3 bases outside the gene matches. The DNA of the CDR3 is TGCAGCGTTGGGAACAGGGGGACAGATACGCAGTATTTT. This encodes CSVGNRGTDTQYF.

The J gene is TRBJ2-7, the V gene TRBV28, with a tentative D call TRBD1 (6 bases). Germline CDR1 is MDHEN and CDR2 is SYDVKM. CDR3 length: 15 residues. Trimming took off 6 bases at V and 2 bases at J, with 17 bases between the two ends. CDR3 bases: TGTGCCAGCAGCGTAGATGGGCAGGGGACCTACGAGCAGTACTTC. It translates to CASSVDGQGTYEQYF.

This clonotype turned up a few times. V usage is TRBV7-3 and J usage is TRBJ1-6, with D hard to call. This CDR3 comprises 13 residues. V dropped 3 bases and J dropped 7 bases, with 7 bases sitting between them. Germline lookup yields CDR1 SGHTA and CDR2 FQGTGA. CDR3: CASSFSTNSPLHF. CDR3 nucleotide sequence: TGTGCCAGCAGCTTTTCGACGAATTCACCCCTCCACTTT. The full variable domain, in which reference TRBV7-3 and TRBJ1-6 provide the parts outside the CDR3, is GAGVSQTPSNKVTEKGKYVELRCDPISGHTALYWYRQSLGQGPEFLIYFQGTGAADDSGLPNDRFFAVRPEGSVSTLKIQRTERGDSAVYLCASSFSTNSPLHFGNGTRLTVT.

The chain is built from TRBV2 and TRBJ1-5; no reliable D call. The CDR3 extends over 15 amino acids. Germline V gives CDR1 SNHLY, CDR2 FYNNEI. V gave up 6 bases and J gave up 6 bases, with 18 bases separating them. The CDR3 protein is CASSEGPNVVQPQHF. CDR3 coding DNA: TGTGCCAGCAGCGAGGGCCCCAATGTCGTTCAGCCCCAGCATTTT.

This clonotype was found a few times. The gene calls are TRBV9 and TRBJ1-2, with a tentative D call TRBD1 (6 bases). Germline CDR1 is SGDLS and CDR2 is YYNGEE. The CDR3 covers 14 residues. Trimming removed 3 bases from V and 3 bases from J, with 12 bases in between. CDR3 DNA: TGTGCCAGCAGCGCCCGACAGGACCACTATGGCTACACCTTC. This encodes CASSARQDHYGYTF.

V is TRBV4-3 and J is TRBJ2-5, with D perhaps matching TRBD2 (5 bases). The CDR3 sequence is 14 residues long. Trimming removed 3 bases from V and 2 bases from J, with 10 bases in between. CDR1 and CDR2 (germline): LGHNA, YSLEER. The CDR3 protein is CASSQGVRQETQYF. The CDR3 coding sequence is TGCGCCAGCAGCCAGGGAGTGCGACAAGAGACCCAGTACTTC.

The J gene is TRBJ2-3, the V gene TRBV12-3 or TRBV12-4; TRBD2 agrees at 11 bases. The length of the CDR3 is 16 residues. The V segment lost 6 bases and the J segment 1 base; nucleotides outside the gene matches: 6. The CDR3 loop is CASSSSGGIRTDTQYF. As DNA, the CDR3 is TGTGCCAGCAGCTCTAGCGGGGGGATACGCACAGATACGCAGTATTTT.

J is TRBJ1-2 and V is TRBV30, with TRBD1 as a possible D gene (6 bases). The CDR3 extends over 15 amino acids. With 2 bases removed from V and 8 bases from J, the gap between germline ends came to 21 bases. Germline V gene lookup returns CDR1 GTSNPN and CDR2 SVGIG (reference sequence). The CDR3 loop reads CAWSSPRGTTGGYTF. DNA of the CDR3: TGTGCCTGGAGTTCCCCACGGGGGACAACTGGGGGCTACACCTTC.

The J gene is TRBJ2-1, the V gene TRBV6-1; 9 nucleotides agree with TRBD2. The CDR3 covers 15 residues. V gave up 4 bases and J gave up 2 bases; unmatched junction bases: 3. CDR1 MNHNS and CDR2 SASEGT come from the germline V gene. The CDR3 DNA is TGTGCCAGCAGTGGGAGCGGGGGGACCTACAATGAGCAGTTCTTC. This codes for CASSGSGGTYNEQFF.